The next 19 T cell receptor beta chains were all read from a single sample in a study of cytomegalovirus exposure and HLA in healthy donors. 13 Jbeta primers and 60 Vbeta primers were used for the PCR. Measured with immunoSEQ multiplex PCR; TCRdb has only the in-frame clones, and not every one. The sample has 90,000 to 100,000 clones; roughly 80% are singletons. The sample consisted of PBMCs. The receptors stem from a female donor in good health and CMV-seronegative.

The CDR3 is CASSVHGDPYEQYF. The CDR3 nucleotides are TGTGCCAGCAGCGTCCATGGAGACCCCTACGAGCAGTACTTC. J is TRBJ2-7 and V is TRBV9; D is unclear. Germline CDR1 SGDLS, CDR2 YYNGEE. V shed 2 bases and J shed 2 bases, with 11 bases lying between them. The CDR3 has 14 residues.

The V call is TRBV30, the J call TRBJ1-1; D gene ambiguous. The V gene's germline CDR1 is GTSNPN and CDR2 SVGIG (reference sequence). The CDR3 has 12 residues. V was cut by 4 bases and J by 6 bases, with 12 bases left in between. This chain's CDR3 is CAWNKQAPEAFF. The CDR3 region has the DNA TGTGCCTGGAATAAGCAGGCCCCTGAAGCTTTCTTT.

The chain carries TRBV5-1 and TRBJ1-2; D possibly corresponds to TRBD1 (6 bases). This CDR3 is 14 amino acids long. Germline V gene sequence: CDR1 SGHRS, CDR2 YFSETQ. The V gene lost 2 bases and the J gene lost 4 bases, with 12 bases spanning the gap. The CDR3 region is CASSLPQGPYGYTF. The DNA for the CDR3 is TGCGCCAGCAGCTTACCACAGGGTCCCTATGGCTACACCTTC.

A few counts support this clone. The CDR3 loop reads CASSQPGLAGGHTDTQYF. CDR3 in DNA: TGCGCCAGCAGCCAACCTGGACTAGCGGGGGGGCATACAGATACGCAGTATTTT. V usage is TRBV4-1 and J usage is TRBJ2-3, with 15 bases that match TRBD2. CDR1 and CDR2 (germline): MGHRA, YSYEKL. V was clipped by 2 bases and J by 3 bases; unmatched bases: 6. The CDR3 length is 18 residues.

The chain combines TRBV7-9 with TRBJ1-2; D is possibly TRBD1 (6 bases). The germline V and J ends were trimmed by 5 bases and 7 bases, with 17 bases remaining between them. The CDR3 length is 14 residues. The germline CDR1 and CDR2 sequences are SEHNR and FQNEAQ (reference sequence). The CDR3 spells CASSGTSDRGGYTF. The CDR3 bases are TGTGCCAGCAGCGGAACTTCGGACAGAGGTGGCTACACCTTC.

J is TRBJ2-7 and V is TRBV7-3, with 10 bases fitting TRBD1. CDR3 length: 16 residues. The V gene's germline CDR1 is SGHTA and CDR2 FQGTGA. With 1 base clipped from V and 6 bases from J, the junction kept 9 bases outside the gene matches. CDR3 sequence: CASSLSPGTGASEQYF. The CDR3 coding sequence is TGTGCCAGCAGCTTAAGCCCCGGGACAGGGGCCTCCGAGCAGTACTTC.

This rearrangement joins TRBV5-6 to TRBJ2-5; 7 nucleotides match TRBD2. The CDR3 is 14 amino acids. Germline CDR1 reads SGHDT; CDR2 reads YYEEEE. The V and J ends lost 2 bases and 5 bases, in that order; junction bases with no gene match: 6. CDR3 in amino acids: CASSFRGVAETQYF. CDR3 DNA sequence: TGTGCCAGCAGCTTCCGGGGGGTAGCGGAGACCCAGTACTTC.

This chain uses TRBV7-7 with TRBJ1-4, with TRBD1 as a possible D gene (6 bases). Germline CDR1 reads SSHAT; CDR2 reads FNYEAQ (reference sequence). The CDR3 spans 13 residues. CDR3: CATRREGDEKLFF. The DNA of the CDR3 is TGTGCTACTCGGAGAGAGGGGGATGAAAAACTGTTTTTT.

The V call is TRBV5-4, the J call TRBJ2-7; a possible D gene is TRBD1 (6 bases). Trimming stripped 0 bases from V and 3 bases from J, with 28 bases between. From germline, CDR1 is SGHNT and CDR2 YYREEE (reference sequence). This CDR3 comprises 20 residues. CDR3 DNA: TGTGCCAGCAGCTTGGACCCCGGGACACCAAAGGGGCCCTACCTCTACGAGCAGTACTTC. Its protein is CASSLDPGTPKGPYLYEQYF.

This clone was observed a few times. V is TRBV4-1 and J is TRBJ2-7; 7 nucleotides match TRBD1. Germline V lookup: CDR1 MGHRA, CDR2 YSYEKL. J gave up 0 bases and V 3 bases, and 5 bases lay outside the gene matches. This CDR3 is built from 15 residues. The CDR3 here is CASSQLGQASYEQYF. Written as DNA, the CDR3 is TGCGCCAGCAGCCAGCTCGGACAGGCCTCCTACGAGCAGTACTTC.

This chain uses TRBV29-1 with TRBJ1-3, with D possibly TRBD1 on 5 matching bases. V lost 5 bases and J lost 2, with 10 bases in between. The germline CDR1 and CDR2 sequences are SQVTM and ANQGSEA. The CDR3 extends over 13 amino acids. For the CDR3, the DNA is TGCAGCGTTCAGGGATTGGCTGGAAACACCATATATTTT. The encoded protein is CSVQGLAGNTIYF. Combining the CDR3 with reference TRBV29-1 and TRBJ1-3 gives the whole variable domain SAVISQKPSRDICQRGTSLTIQCQVDSQVTMMFWYRQQPGQSLTLIATANQGSEATYESGFVIDKFPISRPNLTFSTLTVSNMSPEDSSIYLCSVQGLAGNTIYFGEGSWLTVV.

V usage is TRBV19 and J usage is TRBJ2-3; 15 bases agree with TRBD2. Germline V CDR1 and CDR2: LNHDA, SQIVND (reference sequence). The ends lost 5 bases at V and 0 bases at J; junction bases unmatched: 6. The CDR3 sequence is 18 residues long. Written as DNA, the CDR3 is TGTGCCAGTAGTCCGGGACTAGCGGGGGGCTCTAGCACAGATACGCAGTATTTT. It specifies CASSPGLAGGSSTDTQYF. Combining the CDR3 with reference TRBV19 and TRBJ2-3 gives the whole variable domain DGGITQSPKYLFRKEGQNVTLSCEQNLNHDAMYWYRQDPGQGLRLIYYSQIVNDFQKGDIAEGYSVSREKKESFPLTVTSAQKNPTAFYLCASSPGLAGGSSTDTQYFGPGTRLTVL.

This chain links TRBV6-1 with TRBJ1-2; D is unclear. The CDR3 runs 16 residues. The V end lost 2 bases, the J end lost 1 base, and 14 bases lay between the germline ends. From germline, CDR1 is MNHNS and CDR2 SASEGT. In DNA form, the CDR3 reads TGTGCCAGCAGTGAAATCAGGTCCAGCTTTAACTATGGCTACACCTTC. Amino acid sequence: CASSEIRSSFNYGYTF.

The J gene is TRBJ1-5, the V gene TRBV15; TRBD1 matches 9 bases. The V gene end was trimmed by 1 base and the J gene end by 4 bases; junction bases not matched to a gene: 5. This CDR3 region has 16 residues. Per germline, CDR1 LNHNV and CDR2 YYDKDF (reference sequence). CDR3 amino acids: CATSRGGQGRNQPQHF. The CDR3 nucleotides are TGTGCCACCAGCAGAGGGGGACAGGGCAGAAATCAGCCCCAGCATTTT.

The chain combines TRBV27 with TRBJ1-1, with 8 bases lining up with TRBD1. V dropped 6 bases and J dropped 4; count of bases not matched to a gene: 19. CDR3 length: 18 amino acids. CDR1 is MNHEY, CDR2 SMNVEV, per germline (reference sequence). The DNA for the CDR3 is TGTGCCAGCAGGAAAAGACAGGGGAAGATGTTCTTGTTCACTGAAGCTTTCTTT. Its translation: CASRKRQGKMFLFTEAFF.

The chain employs TRBV5-8 and TRBJ2-1; possible D gene TRBD2, 5 bases. Germline V gene data show CDR1 as SGHTS and CDR2 as YDEGEE. CDR3 length: 18 amino acids. V lost 5 bases and J 5 bases, leaving 26 bases between the germline ends. Here the CDR3 reads CASSSEGSNTRMNNEQFF. The DNA for the CDR3 is TGTGCCAGCAGTTCCGAGGGCAGCAATACAAGAATGAACAATGAGCAGTTCTTC.

The chain is built from TRBV6-5 and TRBJ1-3; D is undetermined. The V gene's germline CDR1 is MNHEY and CDR2 SVGAGI. V was pared by 5 bases and J by 0 bases, with 8 bases between. The CDR3 length is 14 residues. Here the CDR3 reads CASSTESSGNTIYF. DNA for the CDR3: TGTGCCAGCAGTACAGAGAGCTCTGGAAACACCATATATTTT.

This sequence joins TRBV7-2 and TRBJ1-2, with a weak D call TRBD1 (5 bases). Trimming cost V 1 base and J 7 bases, with 13 bases left between them. Germline V gives CDR1 SGHTA, CDR2 FQGNSA. The CDR3 is made up of 14 amino acids. This CDR3 reads CASSLVGQGSGYTF. The CDR3 bases are TGTGCCAGCAGCTTAGTTGGCCAGGGCTCTGGCTACACCTTC.

V gene TRBV6-1 combines with J gene TRBJ2-2, with 7 bases identical to TRBD1. J was trimmed by 1 base and V by 6 bases; bases with no gene match: 5. The CDR3 sequence is 15 residues long. Germline CDR1 reads MNHNS; CDR2 reads SASEGT. Here the CDR3 DNA reads TGTGCCAGCAGCGTTAACAGGGGGAACACCGGGGAGCTGTTTTTT. Translation: CASSVNRGNTGELFF.